Each of the 11 T cell receptor beta chains below was sequenced from the same sample in a study of CD8 T cells in ankylosing spondylitis. TCRdb processed the 5' RACE reads anew with MiXCR; each CDR3 protein has one entry. The sample includes over 200,000 distinct CDR3 sequences, about 16% seen only once; the top ten take about 39%. Overall study results and limits: What seemed typical of ankylosing spondylitis blood was a TCR beta motif built from several highly homologous variants.

The antigens these receptors bind are not known. The sequenced material came from blood, either unsorted or a sorted T cell fraction (not recorded which). The receptors stem from a male donor with ankylosing spondylitis.

V and J are TRBV14 and TRBJ1-2; 7 bases agree with TRBD1. The length of the CDR3 is 19 residues. The V gene end was trimmed by 0 bases and the J gene end by 10 bases; junction bases not matched to a gene: 23. In germline, CDR1 is SGHDN, CDR2 FVKESK. CDR3 sequence reads: CASSQDWLLVGRGQEDYTF. CDR3 DNA: TGTGCCAGCAGCCAAGATTGGCTTTTGGTCGGTCGCGGACAGGAGGACTACACCTTC.

This clonotype was observed a handful of times. The CDR3 here is CASSPTGGDDSPLHF. The CDR3 bases are TGTGCCAGCAGTCCCACAGGGGGCGATGATTCACCCCTCCACTTT. The genes are TRBV12-3 or TRBV12-4 and TRBJ1-6; 9 bases fit TRBD1. The CDR3 consists of 15 residues. Germline trimming cut 5 bases from V and 8 bases from J; bases unmatched to any gene: 7.

The chain is built from TRBV29-1 and TRBJ2-1, with 10 bases that match TRBD1. The V gene end was trimmed by 4 bases and the J gene end by 1 base; junction bases not matched to a gene: 1. Germline values: CDR1 SQVTM, CDR2 ANQGSEA. CDR3 length: 14 amino acids. The CDR3 coding sequence is TGCAGCGTTGGGGGACAGGGGTCCTACAATGAGCAGTTCTTC. Its protein is CSVGGQGSYNEQFF.

This clonotype was picked up a small number of times. The chain is built from TRBV14 and TRBJ2-1; unclear D gene. Trimming removed 2 bases at V and 9 bases at J, with 14 bases between. The CDR3 sequence is 14 residues long. Looked up from germline, CDR1 is SGHDN and CDR2 is FVKESK. CDR3 region: CASSQSILAAEQFF. The CDR3 DNA follows: TGTGCCAGCAGCCAATCCATCCTCGCGGCTGAGCAGTTCTTC.

This clonotype was observed a handful of times. The J gene is TRBJ1-5, the V gene TRBV7-9, with D possibly being TRBD1 (6 bases). In germline, CDR1 is SEHNR, CDR2 FQNEAQ (reference sequence). V lost 4 bases to trimming and J lost 2 bases, with 15 bases between them. CDR3 length: 16 amino acids. The CDR3 DNA sequence: TGTGCCAGCAGCTCGGGTACGTCAGGGGGCAATCAGCCCCAGCATTTT. Translation gives CASSSGTSGGNQPQHF.

This clonotype was seen more than once but under ten times. The chain is built from TRBV3-1 and TRBJ2-3, with D maybe TRBD1 (5 bases). Per the germline V gene, CDR1 is LGHDT and CDR2 is YNNKEL (reference sequence). V was pared by 0 bases and J by 4 bases, with 14 bases between. CDR3 size: 16 residues. The CDR3 coding sequence is TGTGCCAGCAGCCAAGAGGGCGATGGGGCCCCAGATACGCAGTATTTT. Protein sequence: CASSQEGDGAPDTQYF.

The chain employs TRBV10-2 and TRBJ2-1; 10 nucleotides line up with TRBD2. This CDR3 has 15 amino acids. Germline V gene lookup returns CDR1 WSHSY and CDR2 SAAADI. The V segment lost 7 bases and the J segment 7 bases; nucleotides outside the gene matches: 10. CDR3 amino acids: CASKGSGGAGNEQFF. CDR3 DNA sequence: TGCGCCAGCAAAGGAAGCGGGGGGGCCGGGAATGAGCAGTTCTTC.

The rearrangement joins TRBV19 to TRBJ2-1; either TRBD1 or TRBD2 may supply D (5 bases each). This CDR3 is 15 amino acids long. The germline gives CDR1 LNHDA, CDR2 SQIVND (reference sequence). The V gene lost 3 bases and the J gene lost 1 base, with 10 bases spanning the gap. The CDR3 here is CASSILWGSYNEQFF. The CDR3 coding sequence is TGTGCCAGTAGTATTTTATGGGGGTCCTACAATGAGCAGTTCTTC.

This sequence joins TRBV29-1 and TRBJ1-1; D is unresolved. Germline values: CDR1 SQVTM, CDR2 ANQGSEA. The V end lost 8 bases, the J end lost 3 bases, and 16 bases lay between the germline ends. This CDR3 has 13 amino acids. The DNA of the CDR3 is TGCAGCACTTCGGGAGCGGCGGACACTGAAGCTTTCTTT. Protein product: CSTSGAADTEAFF. Full variable domain (remainder filled in from reference TRBV29-1 and TRBJ1-1): SAVISQKPSRDICQRGTSLTIQCQVDSQVTMMFWYRQQPGQSLTLIATANQGSEATYESGFVIDKFPISRPNLTFSTLTVSNMSPEDSSIYLCSTSGAADTEAFFGQGTRLTVV.

A few counts support this clonotype. The rearrangement uses TRBV28 and TRBJ1-1; D gene ambiguous. Germline CDR1 and CDR2: MDHEN and SYDVKM. V lost 8 bases, J lost 6 bases, and 16 bases lay in between. This CDR3 region has 13 residues. CDR3 in amino acids: CASLHGSNPEAFF. DNA for the CDR3: TGTGCCAGCCTCCATGGGAGTAACCCTGAAGCTTTCTTT.

This clonotype was seen more than once but under ten times. This sequence joins TRBV14 and TRBJ2-1; 13 bases line up with TRBD2. V shed 4 bases and J 1 base; nucleotides not matched to a gene: 4. CDR3 size: 17 residues. Germline V gene sequence: CDR1 SGHDN, CDR2 FVKESK. This CDR3 is CASSPWTSGSSYNEQFF. The CDR3 coding sequence is TGTGCCAGCAGCCCCTGGACTAGCGGGAGTTCCTACAATGAGCAGTTCTTC.